The 20 T cell receptor beta chains given below trace back to one sample, sequenced in a study of T cells expressing NK-cell markers. From its re-call of the 5' RACE reads, TCRdb lists each CDR3 protein once, without DNA. This listing includes 500,000 to 600,000 distinct CDR3 sequences. Sequencing input: blood T cells: a sorted CD56 or NKG2C T cell subset, CD4+ or CD8+ T cells, or bulk PBMC T cells (not recorded which). The origin of the receptors is a man in his late teens or twenties in good health.

The J gene is TRBJ2-7, the V gene TRBV30; TCRdb selects TRBD1, and the lack of DNA leaves this call unchecked. The germline gives CDR1 GTSNPN, CDR2 SVGIG (reference sequence). The CDR3 totals 13 residues. The CDR3 sequence is CAWSSNRADEQYF.

The chain couples TRBV4-3 to TRBJ2-7; TCRdb designates TRBD1, a call that cannot be tested without DNA. The CDR3 extends over 12 amino acids. Germline V gene lookup returns CDR1 LGHNA and CDR2 YSLEER. The CDR3 is CASSRERGEQYF.

This chain uses TRBV5-1 with TRBJ2-5; TCRdb calls TRBD2, which cannot be checked without DNA. Germline CDR1 reads SGHRS; CDR2 reads YFSETQ. The CDR3 consists of 16 residues. The chain's CDR3 is CASSLIAGATQETQYF.

The chain carries TRBV24-1 and TRBJ2-3; TCRdb proposes TRBD1, but this gene call is untestable without DNA. CDR3 length equals 13 residues. From germline, CDR1 is KGHDR and CDR2 SFDVKD. This CDR3 reads CATIGASTDTQYF.

The chain recombines TRBV29-1 with TRBJ1-2; the TCRdb call, TRBD1, lacks DNA for checking. The CDR3 length is 14 residues. CDR1 and CDR2 from the germline V gene are SQVTM and ANQGSEA. The CDR3 sequence is CSVAAGQGARGYTF.

The rearrangement uses TRBV7-2 and TRBJ1-2; the TCRdb call, TRBD1, lacks DNA for checking. Germline CDR1 reads SGHTA; CDR2 reads FQGNSA. The CDR3 sequence is 14 residues long. Here the CDR3 reads CASSPRGTAYGYTF.

The chain is built from TRBV9 and TRBJ2-1. This CDR3 has 14 residues. The germline CDR1 and CDR2 sequences are SGDLS and YYNGEE. The CDR3 sequence is CASSVARHDNEQFF. The variable domain in full, completed from reference TRBV9 and TRBJ2-1, reads DSGVTQTPKHLITATGQRVTLRCSPRSGDLSVYWYQQSLDQGLQFLIQYYNGEERAKGNILERFSAQQFPDLHSELNLSSLELGDSALYFCASSVARHDNEQFFGPGTRLTVL.

The CDR3 spells CASSLFGLASSLGDNEQFF. This rearrangement joins TRBV11-2 to TRBJ2-1; TCRdb reports TRBD2, a call that lacks DNA to check it against. Germline V lookup: CDR1 SGHAT, CDR2 FQNNGV. The CDR3 loop spans 19 amino acids.

The rearrangement links TRBV10-3 to TRBJ2-2; TCRdb reports TRBD1, a call that lacks DNA to check it against. Per the germline V gene, CDR1 is ENHRY and CDR2 is SYGVKD. This CDR3 region has 17 residues. CDR3 in amino acids: CAISESERGPNTGELFF.

The rearrangement uses TRBV5-5 and TRBJ2-4; TCRdb's D call, TRBD1, is unchecked because there is no DNA. Germline values: CDR1 SGHKS, CDR2 YYEKEE (reference sequence). This CDR3 comprises 13 residues. The CDR3 sequence is CASSQTTAPIQYF.

The CDR3 spells CSVERLADTQYF. The chain links TRBV29-1 to TRBJ2-3. This CDR3 contains 12 residues. Per the germline V gene, CDR1 is SQVTM and CDR2 is ANQGSEA.

The rearrangement uses TRBV2 and TRBJ2-2. The CDR3 length is 16 residues. CDR1 is SNHLY, CDR2 FYNNEI, per germline. This chain's CDR3 is CASSADSASLPGELFF.

The J gene is TRBJ2-3, the V gene TRBV7-9. CDR1 is SEHNR and CDR2 is FQNEAQ in the germline V gene (reference sequence). This CDR3 is built from 15 residues. The CDR3: CASRRTASSTDTQYF.

V gene TRBV7-9 combines with J gene TRBJ2-5; TCRdb calls TRBD1, which cannot be checked without DNA. The V gene's germline CDR1 is SEHNR and CDR2 FQNEAQ (reference sequence). The CDR3 is 17 residues long. CDR3: CASSLLDPGQPQETQYF. Full variable domain (remainder filled in from reference TRBV7-9 and TRBJ2-5): DTGVSQNPRHKITKRGQNVTFRCDPISEHNRLYWYRQTLGQGPEFLTYFQNEAQLEKSRLLSDRFSAERPKGSFSTLEIQRTEQGDSAMYLCASSLLDPGQPQETQYFGPGTRLLVL.

Here the CDR3 reads CAWSPSDTEAFF. The rearrangement uses TRBV30 and TRBJ1-1. Looked up from germline, CDR1 is GTSNPN and CDR2 is SVGIG (reference sequence). The CDR3 has 12 residues. The full variable domain, with the rest looked up from reference TRBV30 and TRBJ1-1, is SQTIHQWPATLVQPVGSPLSLECTVEGTSNPNLYWYRQAAGRGLQLLFYSVGIGQISSEVPQNLSASRPQDRQFILSSKKLLLSDSGFYLCAWSPSDTEAFFGQGTRLTVV.

V gene TRBV28 combines with J gene TRBJ2-3; the TCRdb D gene call, TRBD2, has no DNA to confirm it. The CDR3 length is 13 residues. Germline V gene lookup returns CDR1 MDHEN and CDR2 SYDVKM. The CDR3 loop is CASRSGRWDTQYF.

The gene calls are TRBV6-5 and TRBJ1-5. This CDR3 has 13 residues. Per germline, CDR1 MNHEY and CDR2 SVGAGI. The chain's CDR3 is CASGRTIREPQHF.

This chain joins TRBV5-1 and TRBJ2-1; as DNA is missing, the TRBD2 call by TCRdb cannot be tested. The CDR3 sequence is 15 residues long. CDR1 is SGHRS, CDR2 YFSETQ, per germline. The CDR3 loop is CASSLGQGGIGEQFF.

The chain recombines TRBV4-3 with TRBJ2-1; with no DNA, the TCRdb D assignment of TRBD2 cannot be verified. Germline values: CDR1 LGHNA, CDR2 YSLEER. CDR3 length equals 17 residues. This chain's CDR3 is CASSQERSGRAPNEQFF.

The genes are TRBV7-3 and TRBJ2-3; absent DNA, TCRdb's TRBD1 call cannot be checked. Germline CDR1 SGHTA, CDR2 FQGTGA. The CDR3 sequence is 14 residues long. The CDR3 sequence is CASSLVGQGDTQYF.